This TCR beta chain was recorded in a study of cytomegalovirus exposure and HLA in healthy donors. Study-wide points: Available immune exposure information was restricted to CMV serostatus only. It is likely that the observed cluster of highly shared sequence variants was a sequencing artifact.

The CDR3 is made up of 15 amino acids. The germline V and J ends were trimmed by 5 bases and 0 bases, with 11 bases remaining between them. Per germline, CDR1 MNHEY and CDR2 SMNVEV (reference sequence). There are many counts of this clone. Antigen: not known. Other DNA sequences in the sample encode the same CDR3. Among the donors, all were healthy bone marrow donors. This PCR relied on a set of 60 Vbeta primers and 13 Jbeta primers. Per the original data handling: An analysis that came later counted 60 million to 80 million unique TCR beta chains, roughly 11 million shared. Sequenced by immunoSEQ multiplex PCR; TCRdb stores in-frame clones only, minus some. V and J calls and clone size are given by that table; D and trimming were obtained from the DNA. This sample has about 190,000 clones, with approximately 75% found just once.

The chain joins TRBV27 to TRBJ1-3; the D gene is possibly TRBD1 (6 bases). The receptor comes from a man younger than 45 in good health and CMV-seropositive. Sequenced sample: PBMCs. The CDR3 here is CASSPTGSSGNTIYF. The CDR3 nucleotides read TGTGCCAGCAGTCCTACAGGGAGCTCTGGAAACACCATATATTTT.